The entry that follows covers one TCR beta chain sequence. Its antigen remains unidentified. Base qualities were left out, and no much larger clone turns up one base away. The data were taken from a study of blood T cells in healthy people across ages (dated by TCRdb to 2015 to 2017). Context from the whole study: Template switching captured roughly one uniquely barcoded TCR beta cDNA molecule per two T cells in model experiments. Using deep sequencing normalized with unique cDNA molecular identifiers, the study measured how TCR beta repertoire diversity changes with age. The donors were split into four age groups: young (average around 15 years), middle-aged (roughly 39), aged (roughly 60) and long-lived (roughly 86). To avoid experimental bias, donors of different ages were distributed randomly across sequencing lanes. Two additional independent replicas of 1 million unique cDNA reads from the same blood draw were analyzed for two donors (one aged 18 to 30 and one aged 80 or older). Here is what the overall study found, with its caveats: Observed TCR beta diversity per million T cells fell roughly linearly with age, and a significant reduction was already apparent by age roughly 40. Because donor CMV infection status was unknown, age-related changes in expanded clonotypes were potentially confounded. Estimates of total diversity based on one million sequenced T cells were considered lower bounds and underestimates. Compared with the aged group, the long-lived group had more naive CD4+ T cells, fewer expanded clones and increased TCR diversity, suggesting age selection. Conclusive comparison of naive and antigen-experienced compartments was prevented by the profiling of bulk unsorted PBMCs. Observed TCR beta diversity correlated strongly with the percentage of naive T cells measured by flow cytometry.

The library came from 5' RACE. The reads were generated on an Illumina HiSeq 2500. A second PCR of roughly 6 to 11 cycles was run with a J-beta primer mix and a sample-barcoded 5' primer. A template-switch 5' adaptor carrying 12 random nucleotides introduced a unique molecular identifier onto each TCR beta cDNA molecule. Each sample yielded at least 2.5 million CDR3-containing paired-end reads. All of the RNA was converted into first-strand cDNA using the Mint cDNA synthesis kit, with a TRBC-specific oligonucleotide serving as the primer. After uracil-DNA glycosylase treatment, a first 18-cycle PCR used universal primers M1SS and BC2_uni_R on all cDNA. In the authors' own workflow: Normalization of each sample was performed by random selection of 1 million high-quality reads, each carrying a distinct molecular identifier. Instead of being binned into consensus sequences, reads that shared molecular identifiers were thrown out. MiTCR, run with a Q25 quality threshold and the strictest error-elimination algorithm, handled CDR3 identification, clonotype clustering and error correction. A nonparametric unseen species model using Euler transformation provided a lower-bound estimate of total TCR beta diversity. TCRdb reprocessing: public reads trimmed at Q25 with fastp, clones called with MiXCR, in-frame beta chains kept. Each record represents a unique CDR3 protein, reported with the most common genes and DNA among its rows. The V and J calls shown here were made by TCRdb, not taken from the authors' results. This sample lists 600,000 to 850,000 distinct CDR3 sequences; roughly 47% were detected once. The ten biggest clones cover 20% to 25% of the sample.

Systemically healthy Caucasian individuals from Russia, 35 to 50 in total and aged about 6 to 95 years, were included as donors. Roughly 10 milliliters of peripheral blood were collected from each donor into EDTA-treated Vacutainer tubes. Ficoll-Paque density-gradient centrifugation was used to isolate PBMCs, with at least 7 million per sample. Trizol reagent was used to extract total RNA from the PBMCs, yielding at least 5 micrograms per sample. The percentages of naive CD45RAhigh/CD27high T cells were determined by flow cytometry on a PBMC aliquot from every donor. V and J lose 1 base and 9 bases, and a span of 8 bases separates them. CDR1 is given as SGHTA and CDR2 as FQGTGA, both from the germline V gene. There are 12 amino acids in the CDR3, from cysteine to phenylalanine inclusive. The entry retains the CDR3 DNA only, 36 bases that are in frame from base 1.

The rearrangement combines TRBV7-3 with TRBJ2-3; the D gene cannot be resolved reliably. The source of this sequence is a woman aged 55-70 years in good health. Sequences were obtained from blood. The CDR3 region reads CASSLKMGTQYF. The DNA sequence follows: TGTGCCAGCAGCTTAAAGATGGGGACGCAGTATTTT.